The present T cell receptor beta chain was sequenced within a study of T-cell reconstitution after alpha-beta-depleted transplantation in children. Notes on the study in general: Once a year had passed after transplant, T-cell counts and diversity came mostly from newly produced T cells. About two months after transplant, alpha-beta T cells reportedly came from several hundred expanded graft clones. Day-60 TCRbeta diversity that was high in some patients was derived from surviving recipient T cells and thymic progenitors.

In its sample, this clonotype was seen a few times. The antigen is unknown. The TCRbeta library incorporated unique molecular identifiers. MiXCR, run by TCRdb on the PCR reads, gives a single entry per CDR3 protein. The sample holds a few hundred thousand distinct CDR3 sequences, approximately 41% seen once. V was pared by 4 bases and J by 2 bases, with 2 bases of the junction left unmatched. This CDR3 is built from 13 residues. CDR1 is SNHLY, CDR2 FYNNEI, per germline. Sequenced material: PBMCs, taken before TCRalphabeta/CD19-depleted stem cell transplant. V and J are TRBV2 and TRBJ2-7; 7 nucleotides agree with TRBD1. The clonotype was recovered from a girl aged 2-10 years with aplastic anemia, due to receive a stem cell transplant. The CDR3 sequence is CASSGDRAYEQYF. Written as DNA, the CDR3 is TGTGCCAGCAGTGGAGACAGGGCCTACGAGCAGTACTTC.